This T cell receptor beta chain comes out of a study of T cells in Graves' hyperthyroidism and ophthalmopathy. Amplification of TCR beta CDR3 regions used RNA as the template. Using the HTBI primer set, a first-round RT-PCR was run on the TCR CDR3. TCRdb re-analysed the multiplex PCR reads in MiXCR, keeping a single row per CDR3 protein. Among 600,000 or so distinct CDR3 sequences, roughly 15% were seen once, and the ten largest hold 3% to 4%. In this sample, this clonotype turned up many times. Trimming cost V 2 bases and J 8 bases; bases outside gene matches: 7. The CDR3 sequence is 16 residues long. CDR1 is MDHEN and CDR2 is SYDVKM in the germline V gene. Diagnoses used clinical symptoms, serum thyroxine and TRAb, thyroid ultrasound and orbital computed tomography. A roughly 9.7 ml volume of fresh peripheral blood provided the PBMCs.

Sequenced material: blood. The genes are TRBV28 and TRBJ2-1; TRBD2 matches 12 bases. The origin of this receptor is a woman in her thirties with Graves' hyperthyroidism. The CDR3 DNA sequence: TGTGCCAGCAGTTTAGAGACTAGCGGGGGCTTCTATGAGCAGTTCTTC. Translating gives CASSLETSGGFYEQFF.